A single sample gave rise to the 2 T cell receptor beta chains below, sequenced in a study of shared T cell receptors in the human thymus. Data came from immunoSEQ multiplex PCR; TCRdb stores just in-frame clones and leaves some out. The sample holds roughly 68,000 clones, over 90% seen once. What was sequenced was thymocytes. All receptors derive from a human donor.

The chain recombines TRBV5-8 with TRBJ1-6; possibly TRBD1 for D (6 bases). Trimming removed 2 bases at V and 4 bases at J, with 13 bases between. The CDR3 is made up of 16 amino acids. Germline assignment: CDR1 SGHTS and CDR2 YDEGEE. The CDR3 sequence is CASSFPMGAYNSPLHF. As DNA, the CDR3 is TGTGCCAGCAGCTTCCCGATGGGGGCTTATAATTCACCCCTCCACTTT.

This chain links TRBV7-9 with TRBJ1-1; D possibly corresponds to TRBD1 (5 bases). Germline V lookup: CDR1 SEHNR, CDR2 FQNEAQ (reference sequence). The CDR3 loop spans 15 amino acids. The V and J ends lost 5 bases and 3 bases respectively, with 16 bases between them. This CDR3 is CASSVPRDADTEAFF. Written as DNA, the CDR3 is TGTGCCAGCAGCGTACCGAGGGACGCTGACACTGAAGCTTTCTTT.